Each of the 16 T cell receptor beta chains below was sequenced from the same sample in a study of response to subunit inactivated influenza vaccine. TCRdb re-called the RT-PCR reads with MiXCR, one entry per CDR3 protein. The sample yields roughly 630,000 distinct CDR3 sequences, approximately 15% seen once. This material consisted of PBMCs from blood, taken roughly 2 weeks before vaccination. The receptors were gathered from a middle-aged man who received an inactivated influenza vaccine.

This chain uses TRBV5-1 with TRBJ1-1; D perhaps matches TRBD1 (6 bases). Germline CDR1 SGHRS, CDR2 YFSETQ. The V and J ends lost 5 bases and 1 base respectively, with 9 bases between them. This CDR3 region has 13 residues. The CDR3 loop is CASRRQENTEAFF. As DNA, the CDR3 is TGCGCCAGCAGGCGACAGGAGAACACTGAAGCTTTCTTT.

This clonotype was recorded only once. The chain uses TRBV4-2 and TRBJ2-2, with 7 nucleotides matching TRBD2. Germline values: CDR1 LGHNA, CDR2 YNFKEQ. This CDR3 has 18 amino acids. Losses at the gene ends were 1 base for V and 6 bases for J; bases not matched to a gene: 14. The CDR3, as DNA: TGTGCCAGCAGCCAAGTGCAACTAGCGTCAGAGTGGGCCGGGGAGCTGTTTTTT. This gives the protein CASSQVQLASEWAGELFF.

The gene calls are TRBV9 and TRBJ2-7, with 10 bases aligning to TRBD1. The germline V gene has CDR1 SGDLS and CDR2 YYNGEE. J was trimmed by 1 base and V by 3 bases; bases with no gene match: 4. The CDR3 is 15 amino acids. The CDR3 coding sequence is TGTGCCAGCAGCGCGGGACAGGGGAGGTCCTACGAGCAGTACTTC. Amino acid sequence: CASSAGQGRSYEQYF.

The rearrangement links TRBV10-3 to TRBJ2-1; D is undetermined. The CDR3 runs to 14 residues. The germline V and J ends were trimmed by 6 bases and 4 bases, with 13 bases remaining between them. The V gene's germline CDR1 is ENHRY and CDR2 SYGVKD. CDR3 region: CAIRMSSGYNEQFF. CDR3 coding DNA: TGTGCCATCAGGATGAGCTCCGGGTACAATGAGCAGTTCTTC.

This clonotype occurred many times. The rearrangement joins TRBV6-5 to TRBJ2-5; 9 nucleotides agree with TRBD1. This CDR3 has 12 amino acids. The trim removed 8 bases at V and 5 bases at J, leaving 3 bases unmatched. Germline assignment: CDR1 MNHEY and CDR2 SVGAGI. Here the CDR3 reads CASVGQGETQYF. The CDR3 bases are TGTGCCAGCGTTGGACAGGGGGAGACCCAGTACTTC.

The sample holds a few counts of this clonotype. The chain recombines TRBV7-2 with TRBJ2-5; TRBD2 agrees at 11 bases. From germline, CDR1 is SGHTA and CDR2 FQGNSA. V was pared by 2 bases and J by 6 bases, with 8 bases of the junction left unmatched. The CDR3 consists of 16 residues. CDR3 in amino acids: CASSLLVAGGRQTQYF. The CDR3 coding sequence is TGTGCCAGCAGCTTATTGGTAGCGGGGGGGCGTCAGACCCAGTACTTC. Full variable domain (outside the CDR3, taken from reference TRBV7-2 and TRBJ2-5): GAGVSQSPSNKVTEKGKDVELRCDPISGHTALYWYRQSLGQGLEFLIYFQGNSAPDKSGLPSDRFSAERTGGSVSTLTIQRTQQEDSAVYLCASSLLVAGGRQTQYFGPGTRLLVL.

The rearrangement uses TRBV29-1 and TRBJ1-2, with D tentatively TRBD1 (6 bases). The germline V gene encodes CDR1 SQVTM and CDR2 ANQGSEA. The CDR3 covers 12 residues. V lost 4 bases and J 8 bases, leaving 14 bases between the germline ends. The CDR3 region is CSVVGQPRGYTF. CDR3 coding DNA: TGCAGCGTTGTTGGACAGCCCAGGGGCTACACCTTC.

About this clonotype itself: A read error may account for a junction end that differs from germline. The chain has TRBV11-2 and TRBJ2-1; no firm D call. The CDR3 length is 9 residues. CDR1 and CDR2 from the germline V gene are SGHAT and FQNNGV. This CDR3 reads CASSPPLDF. The CDR3 DNA reads TGTGCCAGCAGCCCCCCCCTGGATTTC.

The sample holds many counts of this clonotype. This sequence joins TRBV5-1 and TRBJ1-2, with TRBD1 matching 8 bases. CDR1 is SGHRS, CDR2 YFSETQ, per germline. Trimming at V came to 0 bases and at J to 8 bases, leaving 6 bases not matched to a gene. The CDR3 contains 14 residues. For the CDR3, the DNA is TGCGCCAGCAGCTTGGATGGACAGGGACGCGGCTACACCTTC. Translating gives CASSLDGQGRGYTF.

The chain recombines TRBV4-2 with TRBJ2-7; 8 positions match TRBD1. Germline values: CDR1 LGHNA, CDR2 YNFKEQ. CDR3 size: 16 residues. The ends lost 0 bases at V and 4 bases at J; junction bases unmatched: 8. Here the CDR3 reads CASSQDRTGFTYEQYF. The CDR3 nucleotides read TGTGCCAGCAGCCAAGATAGGACAGGGTTTACGTACGAGCAGTACTTC.

This clonotype was seen more than once but under ten times. This sequence joins TRBV3-1 and TRBJ2-1, with D tentatively TRBD2 (6 bases). CDR3 length: 17 amino acids. CDR1 LGHDT and CDR2 YNNKEL come from the germline V gene (reference sequence). The V end was cut by 1 base, the J end by 4 bases, with 17 bases between. The CDR3 region is CASSQAQELAWYNEQFF. CDR3 sequence (DNA): TGTGCCAGCAGCCAAGCACAGGAACTAGCCTGGTACAATGAGCAGTTCTTC.

The gene calls are TRBV27 and TRBJ1-5; 7 bases align to TRBD1. Germline values: CDR1 MNHEY, CDR2 SMNVEV (reference sequence). The length of the CDR3 is 16 residues. Trimming cost V 1 base and J 3 bases; bases outside gene matches: 6. The CDR3 DNA reads as TGTGCCAGCAGTTTATACCCGACAGGGTCCAATCAGCCCCAGCATTTT. This encodes CASSLYPTGSNQPQHF.

The V gene is TRBV6-2 or TRBV6-3, the J gene TRBJ1-1, with D possibly matching TRBD1 (5 bases). V was pared by 6 bases and J by 0 bases, with 20 bases between. This CDR3 has 17 residues. CDR1 is MNHEY and CDR2 is SVGEGT in the germline V gene. Here the CDR3 reads CASRRGNLWALNTEAFF. For the CDR3, the DNA is TGTGCCAGCAGGAGGGGTAACTTGTGGGCCCTGAACACTGAAGCTTTCTTT.

This clonotype was counted ten times or more. The rearrangement links TRBV7-2 to TRBJ1-5; D gene uncertain. V gave up 5 bases and J gave up 4 bases, with 6 bases separating them. The CDR3 runs to 12 residues. The germline CDR1 and CDR2 sequences are SGHTA and FQGNSA. This chain's CDR3 is CASSVLNQPQHF. In DNA, the CDR3 is TGTGCCAGCAGCGTGCTAAATCAGCCCCAGCATTTT.

This clonotype was counted only a few times. The V call is TRBV6-1, the J call TRBJ2-3, with 7 bases fitting TRBD2. Germline loops: CDR1 MNHNS, CDR2 SASEGT. This CDR3 region has 15 residues. Trimming cost V 7 bases and J 0 bases; bases outside gene matches: 7. This chain's CDR3 is CASKAAGVSTDTQYF. CDR3 coding DNA: TGTGCCAGCAAAGCGGCGGGAGTTAGCACAGATACGCAGTATTTT.

This chain joins TRBV7-9 and TRBJ2-7; 14 bases agree with TRBD2. The CDR3 runs to 16 residues. Germline V gene sequence: CDR1 SEHNR, CDR2 FQNEAQ (reference sequence). V lost 5 bases and J lost 5; bases outside the gene matches: 8. CDR3 residues: CASSPPGLAGVNEQYF. CDR3 in DNA: TGTGCCAGCAGCCCGCCGGGACTAGCGGGAGTGAACGAGCAGTACTTC.